The rows below give T cell receptor beta chains drawn from one sample of a study of T cell responses to AZD1222 COVID-19 vaccine. The repertoire was sequenced with immunoSEQ multiplex PCR; TCRdb's copy has only in-frame clones and lacks some. The repertoire holds about 75,000 clones, with approximately 89% as singletons. The material was peripheral blood, obtained 28 days after the second dose of the MenACWY control vaccine. Receptor source: an adult who received the MenACWY meningococcal vaccine as a control. CDR3s include the opening cysteine and the closing phenylalanine or tryptophan. D genes are given only for firm matches. Clone size appears in some rows only: once, few, many, or a class for an expanded clone.

>NA|TRBJ1-1|TRBV18|NA
TGTGCCAGCTCACCTGACGGGGTACGGGAAGCTTTCTTT
CASSPDGVREAFF
>few|TRBJ1-1|TRBV7-2|NA
TGTGCCAGCAGCTTATACGGCGGAATAAACACTGAAGCTTTCTTT
CASSLYGGINTEAFF
>NA|TRBJ2-7|TRBV5-1|NA
TGCGCCAGCAGGGCTGGGCTTCAGGGGACCGAGCAGTACTTC
CASRAGLQGTEQYF
>NA|TRBJ1-3|TRBV28|NA
TGTGCCAGCATAATATCTTCTGGACCAATCCCTGGAAACACCATATATTTT
CASIISSGPIPGNTIYF
>NA|TRBJ2-3|TRBV4-1|TRBD2
TGCGCCAGCAGCCAACAGTACAGCGGGACGTCGAGCACAGATACGCAGTATTTT
CASSQQYSGTSSTDTQYF
>NA|TRBJ1-5|TRBV6-2/TRBV6-3|NA
TGTGCCAGCAGTTACTCTGCGGGATTCCAGCATTTT
CASSYSAGFQHF
>NA|TRBJ1-2|TRBV30|TRBD1
TGTGCCTGGACAAAATGGTACGACAGGGAGAGATCATTTGGCTATGGCTACACCTTC
CAWTKWYDRERSFGYGYTF
>once|TRBJ1-4|TRBV5-1|NA
TGCGCCAGCAGCTTGTCCGCAACTAATGAAAAACTGTTTTTT
CASSLSATNEKLFF
>NA|TRBJ1-1|TRBV19|NA
TGTGCCAGTAGTATGCGGGGGTCTATGAACACTGAAGCTTTCTTT
CASSMRGSMNTEAFF
>few|TRBJ2-3|TRBV7-8|NA
TGTGCCAGTCGGCGGGGGCTCTCCGATACGCAGTATTTT
CASRRGLSDTQYF
>NA|TRBJ1-4|TRBV9|NA
TGTGCCAGCAGCGTGAGTCCTGCCGGGACGGTACTGTTTTTT
CASSVSPAGTVLFF
>NA|TRBJ1-6|TRBV24-1|NA
TGTGCCACCAGTGATTTGAAGGACCCTCGGAACCTCCACTTT
CATSDLKDPRNLHF
>NA|TRBJ2-5|TRBV7-2|TRBD2
TGTGCCAGCAGCTTAGGGGCGGGGGACGCTGAGACCCAGTACTTC
CASSLGAGDAETQYF
>NA|TRBJ2-3|TRBV2|TRBD2
TGTGCCAGCAAGCGCGGGGGTCGTACAGATACGCAGTATTTT
CASKRGGRTDTQYF
>NA|TRBJ2-7|TRBV3-1/TRBV3-2|TRBD1
TGTGCCAGCAGCCGGTCGGGACAGGACTACGAGCAGTACTTC
CASSRSGQDYEQYF
>NA|TRBJ1-4|TRBV7-9|TRBD1
TGTGCCAGCAGCAGCCGACAGGGGGCAACTAATGAAAAACTGTTTTTT
CASSSRQGATNEKLFF
>NA|TRBJ2-2|TRBV12-3/TRBV12-4|NA
TGTGCCAGCAGTTTGACGGGAACCGGGGAGCTGTTTTTT
CASSLTGTGELFF
>once|TRBJ2-7|TRBV12-5|TRBD1
TGTGCTAGTGGTTTGGGGACAGGCGGTTTATCCTACGAGCAGTACTTC
CASGLGTGGLSYEQYF
>once|TRBJ2-3|TRBV18|TRBD2
TGTGCCAGCTCACCACTCGGGACTAGCGGGGGATTCACAGATACGCAGTATTTT
CASSPLGTSGGFTDTQYF
>NA|TRBJ2-3|TRBV4-3|NA
TGCGCCAGCAGCCTAAAATCGGGGGATACGCAGTATTTT
CASSLKSGDTQYF
>few|TRBJ1-6|TRBV7-2|TRBD1
TGTGCCAGCAGCTTAGTGTCCGGGCAGGGGGCGGGTTCACCCCTCCACTTT
CASSLVSGQGAGSPLHF
>NA|TRBJ1-6|TRBV5-1|NA
TGCGCCAGCAGCACCGTTGGGAGTCCCGATCTCCACTTT
CASSTVGSPDLHF
>NA|TRBJ1-4|TRBV12-3/TRBV12-4|NA
TGTGCCAGCAGTTTAGAAGGTTATGAAAAACTGTTTTTT
CASSLEGYEKLFF
>NA|TRBJ1-5|TRBV7-2|TRBD1
TGTGCCAGCAGCCACAACAGGGGGGAGAATCAGCCCCAGCATTTT
CASSHNRGENQPQHF
>once|TRBJ1-2|TRBV5-1|NA
TGCGCCAGCAGCTTTGAAGGGGTTGGAAGCGGCTACACCTTC
CASSFEGVGSGYTF
>NA|TRBJ2-5|TRBV5-1|TRBD2
TGCGCCAGCAGCTTGTTCGGTAGCGGGGGGCCGGAGACCCAGTACTTC
CASSLFGSGGPETQYF
>once|TRBJ1-1|TRBV19|NA
TGTGCCAGTAGTATAGATCTGAGGGGGGCAAGGACTGAAGCTTTCTTT
CASSIDLRGARTEAFF
>NA|TRBJ2-7|TRBV5-4|TRBD1
TGTGCCAGCAGCCCCAGGACAGGGGCCTCCTACGAGCAGTACTTC
CASSPRTGASYEQYF
>once|TRBJ1-4|TRBV30|NA
TGTGCCTGGAGCGGAAACGGCGGGGAAAAACTGTTTTTT
CAWSGNGGEKLFF
>NA|TRBJ1-2|TRBV7-2|NA
TGTGCCAGCACCCCCGGATCCGGTGGCTACACCTTC
CASTPGSGGYTF
>many|TRBJ2-3|TRBV19|NA
TGTGCCAGTACCCCCTCGGGGAGTTACACAGATACGCAGTATTTT
CASTPSGSYTDTQYF
>once|TRBJ2-7|TRBV6-5|TRBD1
TGTGCCAGCAGGATGGACAGGCGCTACGAGCAGTACTTC
CASRMDRRYEQYF
>NA|TRBJ2-6|TRBV30|NA
TGTGCCTCGGACGGCTCTGGGGCCAACGTCCTGACTTTC
CASDGSGANVLTF